The 5 T cell receptor beta chains below come from one sample, sequenced in a study of blood T cell repertoires in COVID-19. Generated by immunoSEQ multiplex PCR, the TCRdb table keeps only in-frame clones and is missing some. The repertoire holds around 200,000 clones, around 83% seen once, with roughly 2.9% in the top ten. Sequences were obtained from peripheral blood. Receptors originate from a man aged 50 or older with active or convalescent COVID-19.

The chain employs TRBV19 and TRBJ2-3, with 7 positions matching TRBD1. The CDR3 is 14 amino acids. Losses at the gene ends were 10 bases for V and 2 bases for J; bases not matched to a gene: 9. Germline CDR1 is LNHDA and CDR2 is SQIVND (reference sequence). CDR3 residues: CATLDRSHTDTQYF. The DNA of the CDR3 is TGTGCCACCCTGGACAGGTCCCACACAGATACGCAGTATTTT.

The gene calls are TRBV9 and TRBJ2-5; D possibly corresponds to TRBD2 (6 bases). V gave up 0 bases and J gave up 4 bases, with 16 bases separating them. Germline assignment: CDR1 SGDLS and CDR2 YYNGEE. This CDR3 region has 16 residues. The CDR3 nucleotides are TGTGCCAGCAGCGTAGGACCGGGCGGGCGGGGAGAGACCCAGTACTTC. This codes for CASSVGPGGRGETQYF.

This clone was detected only a few times. The genes are TRBV10-3 and TRBJ1-5, with 9 bases fitting TRBD1. Germline CDR1 reads ENHRY; CDR2 reads SYGVKD. The CDR3 totals 16 residues. V gave up 5 bases and J gave up 1 base; unmatched junction bases: 6. As DNA, the CDR3 is TGTGCCATCAGTTCCGGGACAGGGAAGAGCAATCAGCCCCAGCATTTT. It translates to CAISSGTGKSNQPQHF.

This clone was observed a single time. J is TRBJ2-7 and V is TRBV3-1 (or the pseudogene TRBV3-2); 9 nucleotides match TRBD1. This CDR3 contains 14 residues. The germline gives CDR1 LGHDT, CDR2 YNNKEL (reference sequence). V dropped 5 bases and J dropped 2; count of bases not matched to a gene: 4. CDR3 region: CASSTRTGAYEQYF. In nucleotides, the CDR3 is TGTGCCAGCAGCACTCGGACAGGGGCCTACGAGCAGTACTTC.

The V gene is TRBV18, the J gene TRBJ1-4, with 8 nucleotides matching TRBD1. The trim removed 3 bases at V and 8 bases at J, leaving 5 bases unmatched. Germline lookup yields CDR1 KGHSH and CDR2 LQKENI. The CDR3 totals 14 residues. The CDR3 bases are TGTGCCAGCTCACCGGACAGGGCAGGCGAAAAACTGTTTTTT. The encoded protein is CASSPDRAGEKLFF.